These T cell receptor beta chains were read from a single sample in a study of T cells in Graves' hyperthyroidism and ophthalmopathy. TCRdb fed the multiplex PCR reads into MiXCR, producing one record per CDR3 protein. The sample consists of hundreds of thousands of distinct CDR3 sequences, about 12% of them appearing once. The sample comprised blood. The receptors here all came from a woman aged 18-29 years with Graves' hyperthyroidism. The conserved cysteine and the conserved F or W are not part of the CDR3 here. The D gene is left open where the match is weak. The listing skips clone size in some rows; elsewhere it reads once, few, many or a size class.

TRBJ1-2	NA	NA	TRBV7-2	ASSLARRSSYGYT
TRBJ2-7	NA	NA	TRBV27	ASTQRPGYEQY
TRBJ1-2	many	NA	TRBV3-1	ASSQGAGGYT
TRBJ1-5	many	TRBD1	TRBV6-1	ASRKDRVWQPQH
TRBJ2-3	few	TRBD2	TRBV7-9	ASSPGLAGHGDTQY
TRBJ1-5	few	NA	TRBV20-1	SARTPSSNQPQH
TRBJ1-5	many	NA	TRBV19	ASSPRTDYSNQPQH
TRBJ2-1	NA	NA	TRBV18	ASSQPRGNEQF
TRBJ2-6	NA	TRBD2	TRBV12-3/TRBV12-4	ASSLSYRLAGSSGANVLT
TRBJ2-5	few	TRBD1	TRBV5-1	ASSPTRTGVETQY
TRBJ2-1	few	NA	TRBV6-2/TRBV6-3	ASSQDYAWWF
TRBJ1-4	many	NA	TRBV20-1	SARTRLGGEKLF
TRBJ2-2	many	NA	TRBV18	ASSPTYTGELF
TRBJ2-1	many	TRBD1	TRBV20-1	SAAGTGFLGESYNEQF
TRBJ2-2	few	NA	TRBV4-1	ASLYGGELF
TRBJ2-5	many	NA	TRBV12-5	ASALQGGRETQY
TRBJ2-3	many	NA	TRBV20-1	SARAVSDTQY
TRBJ1-2	many	NA	TRBV6-1	ASSDTRSSPSSGYT
TRBJ1-4	few	NA	TRBV6-1	ASSEDEGLGKLF
TRBJ2-2	many	NA	TRBV30	AWSYRGTRPGELF
TRBJ2-1	many	TRBD1	TRBV12-3/TRBV12-4	ASSLWGQGARNEQF
TRBJ2-7	many	NA	TRBV5-1	ASSLARGPYEQY
TRBJ2-7	NA	NA	TRBV6-1	ASSLDPPYEQY
TRBJ2-7	many	NA	TRBV18	ASSASSGPYKQY
TRBJ2-7	many	NA	TRBV11-1	ASSLARATSYEQY
TRBJ1-2	many	TRBD1	TRBV28	ASSVTGKYGYT
TRBJ2-7	NA	TRBD2	TRBV19	ATRPRERGGYEQY
TRBJ2-1	many	NA	TRBV7-8	ASSLAGGTTYNEQF
TRBJ2-7	few	TRBD1	TRBV6-5	ASSYSRTGTYEQY
TRBJ1-1	many	NA	TRBV18	ASSPRMGENTEAF
TRBJ1-2	many	NA	TRBV24-1	ATSVASGNGYT
TRBJ2-1	many	NA	TRBV28	ASSSMLGEQF
TRBJ1-2	few	NA	TRBV9	ASSGHPGPSYGYT
TRBJ2-1	many	TRBD2	TRBV18	ASSPPREGVNEQF
TRBJ1-5	many	NA	TRBV12-3/TRBV12-4	ASSRGGGGNQPQH
TRBJ2-5	NA	NA	TRBV5-1	ASSPDGVGETQY
TRBJ2-1	many	TRBD2	TRBV11-1	ASSLAPLAGEYEQF
TRBJ2-1	many	NA	TRBV20-1	SARPLGPYNEQF
TRBJ1-5	many	NA	TRBV6-2/TRBV6-3	ASSTDKNQPQH
TRBJ2-1	NA	TRBD2	TRBV20-1	SAYTTSGGNNEQF
TRBJ2-7	few	TRBD2	TRBV19	ASSIEGTSGTPSYEQY
TRBJ1-5	many	NA	TRBV12-3/TRBV12-4	ASSSRTHDRRNQPQH
TRBJ2-7	many	NA	TRBV10-1	ASSDVGGREPDEQY
TRBJ1-4	few	TRBD1	TRBV20-1	SAVTTGSGGKLF
TRBJ1-2	many	NA	TRBV13	ASSFSTQFGGYT
TRBJ2-7	few	NA	TRBV6-1	ASRSVGGVHEQY
TRBJ2-2	few	TRBD1	TRBV3-1	ASSQATGVPTGELF
TRBJ2-3	many	NA	TRBV24-1	ATSGNTDTQY
TRBJ2-2	many	NA	TRBV6-1	ASRHQTGELF